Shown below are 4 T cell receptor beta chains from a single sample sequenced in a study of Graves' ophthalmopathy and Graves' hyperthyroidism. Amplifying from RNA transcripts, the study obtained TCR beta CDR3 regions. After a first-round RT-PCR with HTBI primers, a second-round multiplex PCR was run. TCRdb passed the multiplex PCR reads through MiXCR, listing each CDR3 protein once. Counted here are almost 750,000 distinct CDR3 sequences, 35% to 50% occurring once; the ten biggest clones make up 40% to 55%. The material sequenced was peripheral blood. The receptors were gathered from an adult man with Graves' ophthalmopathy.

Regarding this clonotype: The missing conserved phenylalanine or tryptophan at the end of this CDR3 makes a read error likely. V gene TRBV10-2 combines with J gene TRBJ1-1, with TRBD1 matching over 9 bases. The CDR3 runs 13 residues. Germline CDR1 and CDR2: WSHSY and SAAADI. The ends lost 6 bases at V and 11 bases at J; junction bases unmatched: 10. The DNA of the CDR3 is TGCGCCAGCAGCGTGAGACAGGGGGAAAAGGCTTTCCTT. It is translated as CASSVRQGEKAFL.

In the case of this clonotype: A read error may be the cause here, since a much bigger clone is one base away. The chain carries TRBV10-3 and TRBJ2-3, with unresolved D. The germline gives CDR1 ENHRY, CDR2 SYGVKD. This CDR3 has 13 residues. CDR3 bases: TGTGCCATCAGTGAGACTCGAACAGATATGCAGTATTTT. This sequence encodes CAISETRTDMQYF.

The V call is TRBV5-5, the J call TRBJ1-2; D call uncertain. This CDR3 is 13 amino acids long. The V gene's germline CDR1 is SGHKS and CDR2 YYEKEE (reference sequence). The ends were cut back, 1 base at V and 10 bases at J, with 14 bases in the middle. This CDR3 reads CASSLRAGGYYTF. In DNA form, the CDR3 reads TGTGCCAGCAGCTTGCGAGCGGGAGGTTACTACACCTTC.

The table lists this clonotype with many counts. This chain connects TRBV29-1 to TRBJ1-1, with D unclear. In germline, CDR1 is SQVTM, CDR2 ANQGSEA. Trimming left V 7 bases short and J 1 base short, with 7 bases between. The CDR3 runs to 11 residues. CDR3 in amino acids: CSGEQNTEAFF. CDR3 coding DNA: TGCAGCGGAGAACAGAACACTGAAGCTTTCTTT.